These T cell receptor beta chains were read from a single sample in a study of CD39 and CD103 CD8 tumor-infiltrating T cells. Here immunoSEQ multiplex PCR was the method, and the copy in TCRdb shows in-frame clones only, minus some. The sample yields around 4,300 clones, under 80% seen once. Sequencing used CD8+ T cells sorted from blood. Source of these receptors: a human donor with head and neck squamous cell carcinoma. Each CDR3 is given with its conserved first and last residue. The order of the fields is J gene, D gene, clone size, V gene, CDR3 protein, CDR3 DNA. The D gene is left open where the match is weak. Not all rows give a size; the values are once, few, many and, for expanded clones, a class.

j_call: TRBJ1-2; d_call: TRBD1; clone_size: NA; v_call: TRBV6-1; cdr3_aa: CASSELPGQGLYGYTF; cdr3_nt: TGTGCCAGCAGTGAATTGCCGGGACAGGGGTTATATGGCTACACCTTC
j_call: TRBJ2-6; d_call: NA; clone_size: NA; v_call: TRBV30; cdr3_aa: CAWSAGTYPFSGANVLTF; cdr3_nt: TGTGCCTGGAGTGCCGGGACATATCCCTTCTCTGGGGCCAACGTCCTGACTTTC
j_call: TRBJ2-3; d_call: NA; clone_size: NA; v_call: TRBV4-3; cdr3_aa: CASSQVRGPSTDTQYF; cdr3_nt: TGCGCCAGCAGCCAGGTGCGGGGGCCTAGCACAGATACGCAGTATTTT
j_call: TRBJ2-3; d_call: TRBD2; clone_size: once; v_call: TRBV2; cdr3_aa: CASSDTVGRGGETDTQYF; cdr3_nt: TGTGCCAGCAGTGACACGGTTGGGCGGGGGGGCGAAACAGATACGCAGTATTTT
j_call: TRBJ2-2; d_call: NA; clone_size: NA; v_call: TRBV7-8; cdr3_aa: CASSMDISNTGELFF; cdr3_nt: TGTGCCAGCAGCATGGACATATCAAACACCGGGGAGCTGTTTTTT
j_call: TRBJ2-5; d_call: TRBD2; clone_size: NA; v_call: TRBV5-6; cdr3_aa: CASSLGEGFGVQETQYF; cdr3_nt: TGTGCCAGCAGCTTGGGGGAGGGGTTTGGGGTGCAAGAGACCCAGTACTTC
j_call: TRBJ2-4; d_call: NA; clone_size: NA; v_call: TRBV7-9; cdr3_aa: CASSHGAKNIQYF; cdr3_nt: TGTGCCAGCAGCCACGGGGCCAAAAACATTCAGTACTTC
j_call: TRBJ2-7; d_call: NA; clone_size: once; v_call: TRBV6-1; cdr3_aa: CASSSRGASYEQYF; cdr3_nt: TGTGCCAGCAGTTCCAGGGGTGCCTCCTACGAGCAGTACTTC
j_call: TRBJ1-1; d_call: NA; clone_size: NA; v_call: TRBV4-3; cdr3_aa: CASSQVVGREAFF; cdr3_nt: TGCGCCAGCAGCCAAGTGGTGGGGCGTGAAGCTTTCTTT
j_call: TRBJ2-7; d_call: NA; clone_size: NA; v_call: TRBV4-2; cdr3_aa: CASSPAWGPSYEQYF; cdr3_nt: TGTGCCAGCAGCCCCGCGTGGGGGCCCTCCTACGAGCAGTACTTC
j_call: TRBJ2-1; d_call: NA; clone_size: NA; v_call: TRBV7-9; cdr3_aa: CASSYTDGNNEQFF; cdr3_nt: TGTGCCAGCAGCTACACCGACGGGAACAATGAGCAGTTCTTC
j_call: TRBJ1-2; d_call: TRBD1; clone_size: few; v_call: TRBV27; cdr3_aa: CASSLSTGVDGYTF; cdr3_nt: TGTGCCAGCAGTCTCTCGACAGGGGTGGATGGCTACACCTTC
j_call: TRBJ2-7; d_call: TRBD2; clone_size: NA; v_call: TRBV9; cdr3_aa: CASSVSGGATEQYF; cdr3_nt: TGTGCCAGCAGCGTCAGCGGGGGGGCCACCGAGCAGTACTTC